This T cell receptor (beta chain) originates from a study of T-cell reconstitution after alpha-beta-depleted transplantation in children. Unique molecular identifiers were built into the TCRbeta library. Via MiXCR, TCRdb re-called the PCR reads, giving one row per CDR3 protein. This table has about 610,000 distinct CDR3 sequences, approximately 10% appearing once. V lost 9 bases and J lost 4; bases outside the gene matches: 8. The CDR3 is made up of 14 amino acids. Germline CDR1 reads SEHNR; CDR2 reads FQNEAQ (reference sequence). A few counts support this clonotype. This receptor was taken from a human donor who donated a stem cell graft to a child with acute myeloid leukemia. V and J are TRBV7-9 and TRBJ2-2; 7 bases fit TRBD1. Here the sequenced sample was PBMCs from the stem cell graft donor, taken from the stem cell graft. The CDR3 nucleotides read TGTGCCAGGACCACAGGGGTCGGCACCGGGGAGCTGTTTTTT. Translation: CARTTGVGTGELFF. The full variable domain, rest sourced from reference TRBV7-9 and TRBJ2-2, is DTGVSQNPRHKITKRGQNVTFRCDPISEHNRLYWYRQTLGQGPEFLTYFQNEAQLEKSRLLSDRFSAERPKGSFSTLEIQRTEQGDSAMYLCARTTGVGTGELFFGEGSRLTVL.